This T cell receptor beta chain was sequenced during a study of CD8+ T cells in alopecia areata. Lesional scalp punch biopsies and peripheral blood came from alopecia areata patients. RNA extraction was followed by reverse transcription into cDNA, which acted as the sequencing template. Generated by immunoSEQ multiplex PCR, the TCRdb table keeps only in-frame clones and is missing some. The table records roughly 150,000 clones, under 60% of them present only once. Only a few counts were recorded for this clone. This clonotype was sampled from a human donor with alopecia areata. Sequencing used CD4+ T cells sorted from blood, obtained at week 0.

Here the CDR3 reads CAITRSREQYF. CDR3 sequence (DNA): TGTGCCATCACCCGCTCGCGGGAGCAGTACTTC. This rearrangement joins TRBV10-3 to TRBJ2-7; D remains ambiguous. This CDR3 region has 11 residues. V was shortened by 7 bases and J by 7 bases, with 11 bases between the two germline ends. Germline V gene sequence: CDR1 ENHRY, CDR2 SYGVKD.